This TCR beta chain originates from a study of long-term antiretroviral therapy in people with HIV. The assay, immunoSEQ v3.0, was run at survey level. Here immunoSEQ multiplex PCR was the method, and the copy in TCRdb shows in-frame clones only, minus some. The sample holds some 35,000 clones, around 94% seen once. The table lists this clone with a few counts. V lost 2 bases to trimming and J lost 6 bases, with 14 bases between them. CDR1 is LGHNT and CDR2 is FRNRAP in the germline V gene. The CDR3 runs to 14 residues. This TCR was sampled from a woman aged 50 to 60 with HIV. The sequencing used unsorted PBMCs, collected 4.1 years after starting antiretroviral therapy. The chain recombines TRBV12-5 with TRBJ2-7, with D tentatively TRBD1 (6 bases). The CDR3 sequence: CASGLQGHNGEQYF. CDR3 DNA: TGTGCTAGTGGTTTGCAGGGGCACAACGGCGAGCAGTACTTC. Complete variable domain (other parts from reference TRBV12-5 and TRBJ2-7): DARVTQTPRHKVTEMGQEVTMRCQPILGHNTVFWYRQTMMQGLELLAYFRNRAPLDDSGMPKDRFSAEMPDATLATLKIQPSEPRDSAVYFCASGLQGHNGEQYFGPGTRLTVT.